The next 13 T cell receptor beta chains were all read from a single sample in a study of blood T cell repertoires in COVID-19 (dated by TCRdb to between 2020 and 2021). Libraries were made using the immunoSEQ multiplex PCR assay. TCRdb limited this immuneACCESS table to in-frame rearrangements with V and J called. A share of clones is missing; checked studies link under half to unresolved V genes, and the rest is unexplained. The sample has 220,000 or so clones on record, 86% of them singletons. The ten biggest clones cover approximately 2.1% of the sample. Sequenced: PBMCs or T cells enriched from blood (not recorded which). All receptors come from a woman in her forties or fifties who had recovered from COVID-19.

The J gene is TRBJ1-5, the V gene TRBV15; D call uncertain. Germline V gene data show CDR1 as LNHNV and CDR2 as YYDKDF (reference sequence). The V gene lost 0 bases and the J gene lost 7 bases, with 7 bases spanning the gap. The length of the CDR3 is 13 residues. CDR3 amino acids: CATSRDLSQPQHF. CDR3 in DNA: TGTGCCACCAGCAGAGATCTCTCCCAGCCCCAGCATTTT.

Only one count was recorded for this clone. The chain is built from TRBV5-1 and TRBJ2-5; D is perhaps TRBD1 (6 bases). V lost 2 bases to trimming and J lost 5 bases, with 16 bases between them. This CDR3 is 15 amino acids long. From germline, CDR1 is SGHRS and CDR2 YFSETQ. In nucleotides, the CDR3 is TGCGCCAGCAGCTTAGGGGACAAAATTCTGGAGACCCAGTACTTC. Protein product: CASSLGDKILETQYF.

The chain has TRBV9 and TRBJ2-7; maybe TRBD1 (6 bases). Between the trimmed V and J ends, which lost 2 bases and 3 bases, there was a span of 12 bases. The CDR3 spans 14 residues. Germline values: CDR1 SGDLS, CDR2 YYNGEE. CDR3 in DNA: TGTGCCAGCAGCGTCGAAGGGGGAATCTACGAGCAGTACTTC. Encoded protein: CASSVEGGIYEQYF.

This chain joins TRBV7-8 and TRBJ1-1; TRBD1 aligns across 9 bases. V dropped 3 bases and J dropped 5; count of bases not matched to a gene: 7. Germline V gene sequence: CDR1 SGHVS, CDR2 FQNEAQ. The CDR3 has 15 residues. The CDR3 sequence is CASSFTDRGGTEAFF. The CDR3 region has the DNA TGTGCCAGCAGCTTTACGGACAGGGGAGGAACTGAAGCTTTCTTT.

The chain couples TRBV19 to TRBJ1-1; tentatively, D is TRBD1 (5 bases). Germline lookup yields CDR1 LNHDA and CDR2 SQIVND (reference sequence). V was cut by 3 bases and J by 4 bases, with 9 bases left in between. This CDR3 spans 13 amino acids. The CDR3 protein is CASSISGFTEAFF. CDR3 nucleotides: TGTGCCAGTAGTATTTCAGGGTTCACTGAAGCTTTCTTT.

This clone was observed a few times. The chain uses TRBV19 and TRBJ1-2, with TRBD1 identical over 8 bases. Germline CDR1 reads LNHDA; CDR2 reads SQIVND (reference sequence). The trim removed 1 base at V and 5 bases at J, leaving 3 bases unmatched. The CDR3 covers 14 residues. CDR3 protein: CASSIAGTGYGYTF. The CDR3 DNA reads as TGTGCCAGTAGTATAGCCGGGACAGGATATGGCTACACCTTC.

This clone appeared a single time. V gene TRBV7-2 combines with J gene TRBJ2-1; 10 nucleotides agree with TRBD1. This CDR3 has 15 amino acids. From germline, CDR1 is SGHTA and CDR2 FQGNSA. V lost 5 bases, J lost 7 bases, and 8 bases stayed unmatched. The CDR3 DNA sequence: TGTGCCAGCAGCCACCGGGACAGGGGTCCGAATGAGCAGTTCTTC. This codes for CASSHRDRGPNEQFF.

This rearrangement joins TRBV5-1 to TRBJ1-2; D is undetermined. This CDR3 region has 14 residues. V was clipped by 4 bases and J by 3 bases, with 13 bases between them. Germline values: CDR1 SGHRS, CDR2 YFSETQ. The CDR3 here is CASSPWEADYGYTF. As DNA, the CDR3 is TGCGCCAGCAGCCCTTGGGAGGCAGACTATGGCTACACCTTC. Looking up the rest from reference TRBV5-1 and TRBJ1-2 gives the full variable domain: KAGVTQTPRYLIKTRGQQVTLSCSPISGHRSVSWYQQTPGQGLQFLFEYFSETQRNKGNFPGRFSGRQFSNSRSEMNVSTLELGDSALYLCASSPWEADYGYTFGSGTRLTVV.

The chain recombines TRBV9 with TRBJ2-7; 8 bases are a match to TRBD1. Germline values: CDR1 SGDLS, CDR2 YYNGEE. The CDR3 consists of 13 residues. Germline trimming cut 6 bases from V and 2 bases from J; bases unmatched to any gene: 4. The CDR3 sequence: CASNSGGPYEQYF. CDR3 in DNA: TGTGCCAGCAATTCAGGGGGCCCCTACGAGCAGTACTTC.

This chain joins TRBV2 and TRBJ1-4; a possible D gene is TRBD1 (6 bases). The length of the CDR3 is 12 residues. CDR1 is SNHLY and CDR2 is FYNNEI in the germline V gene. V was cut by 6 bases and J by 8 bases, with 10 bases left in between. CDR3 DNA: TGTGCCAGCAGCACAGACAGGGAAAAACTGTTTTTT. This gives the protein CASSTDREKLFF.

V and J are TRBV7-3 and TRBJ2-1; D may be TRBD2 (6 bases). This CDR3 spans 15 amino acids. Trimming removed 1 base at V and 7 bases at J, with 14 bases between. Germline V lookup: CDR1 SGHTA, CDR2 FQGTGA. CDR3 sequence reads: CASSLKAGHPNEQFF. CDR3 bases: TGTGCCAGCAGCTTAAAGGCGGGGCACCCTAATGAGCAGTTCTTC.

The rearrangement joins TRBV19 to TRBJ1-3; D is undetermined. Trimming removed 3 bases at V and 0 bases at J, with 9 bases between. This CDR3 region has 15 residues. Germline assignment: CDR1 LNHDA and CDR2 SQIVND (reference sequence). The CDR3 sequence is CASSMYGSSGNTIYF. CDR3 nucleotides: TGTGCCAGTAGTATGTACGGGAGCTCTGGAAACACCATATATTTT.

CDR3 loop: CASSELAETGELFF. The DNA for the CDR3 is TGTGCCAGCAGTGAGTTGGCGGAAACCGGGGAGCTGTTTTTT. The rearrangement uses TRBV6-1 and TRBJ2-2; D is unresolved. CDR3 length: 14 residues. V lost 3 bases, J lost 5 bases, and 10 bases lay in between. The germline V gene encodes CDR1 MNHNS and CDR2 SASEGT.